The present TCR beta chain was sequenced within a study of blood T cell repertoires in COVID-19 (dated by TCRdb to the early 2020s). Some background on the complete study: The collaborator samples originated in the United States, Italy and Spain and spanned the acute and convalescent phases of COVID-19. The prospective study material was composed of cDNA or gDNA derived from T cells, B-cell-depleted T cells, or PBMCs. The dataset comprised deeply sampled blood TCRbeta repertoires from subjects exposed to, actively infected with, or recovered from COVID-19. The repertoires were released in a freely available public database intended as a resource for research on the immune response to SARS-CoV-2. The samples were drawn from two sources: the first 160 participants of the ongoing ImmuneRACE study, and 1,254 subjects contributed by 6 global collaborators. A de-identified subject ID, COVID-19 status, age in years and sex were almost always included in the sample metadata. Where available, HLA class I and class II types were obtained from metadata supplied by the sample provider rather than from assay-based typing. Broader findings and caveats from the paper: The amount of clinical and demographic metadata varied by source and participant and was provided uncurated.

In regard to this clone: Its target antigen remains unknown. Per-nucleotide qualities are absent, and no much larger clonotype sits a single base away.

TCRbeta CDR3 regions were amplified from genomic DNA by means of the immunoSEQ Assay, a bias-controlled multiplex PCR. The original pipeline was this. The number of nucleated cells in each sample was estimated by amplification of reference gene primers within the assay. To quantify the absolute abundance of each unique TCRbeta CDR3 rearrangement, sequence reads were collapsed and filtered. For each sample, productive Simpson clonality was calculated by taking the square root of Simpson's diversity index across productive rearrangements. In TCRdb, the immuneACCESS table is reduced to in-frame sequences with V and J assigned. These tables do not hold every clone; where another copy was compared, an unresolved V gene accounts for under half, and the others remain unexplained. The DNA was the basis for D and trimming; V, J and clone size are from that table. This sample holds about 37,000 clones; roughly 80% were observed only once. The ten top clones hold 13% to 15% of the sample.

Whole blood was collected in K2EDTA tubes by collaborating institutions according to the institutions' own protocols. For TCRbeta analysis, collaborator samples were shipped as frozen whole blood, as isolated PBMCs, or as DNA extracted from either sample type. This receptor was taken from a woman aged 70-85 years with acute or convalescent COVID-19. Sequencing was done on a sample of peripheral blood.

At the DNA level, the sequence is TGTGCCAGTACCCCGACTAGCGGGAGTTTTTTTAACACCGGGGAGCTGTTTTTT. The translation is CASTPTSGSFFNTGELFF. The rearranged segments are TRBV19 and TRBJ2-2, with 12 junctional bases fitting TRBD2. CDR1 and CDR2 were assigned from the germline V gene (reference sequence) as LNHDA and SQIVND. From V the trimming removes 7 bases and from J it removes 2 bases, while the gene matches leave 11 bases of the junction unaccounted for. The CDR3 contains 18 residues, cysteine and phenylalanine counted. Just CDR3 DNA is preserved here, 54 bases in frame from base 1. Joined to the reference TRBV19 and TRBJ2-2 proteins, this CDR3 gives the full variable domain: DGGITQSPKYLFRKEGQNVTLSCEQNLNHDAMYWYRQDPGQGLRLIYYSQIVNDFQKGDIAEGYSVSREKKESFPLTVTSAQKNPTAFYLCASTPTSGSFFNTGELFFGEGSRLTVL.